Following are 21 T cell receptor beta chains from one sample sequenced in a study of T cell responses to AZD1222 COVID-19 vaccine (dated by TCRdb to the early 2020s). The sample's time point label, decoded: baseline before first vaccination. The method was the immunoSEQ multiplex PCR assay. Entries here come from immuneACCESS through TCRdb and include only in-frame sequences with V and J called. Some clones fail to appear in such tables; in the studies checked, an unresolved V gene covers under half of the shortfall, and the cause of the remainder is unknown. The sample table records around 150,000 clones; approximately 90% of these occur just once. Roughly 3.6% of the sample rests with the top ten. This specimen was peripheral blood, taken on day 0 of AZD1222 vaccination. Every receptor here comes from an adult in good health.

CDR3 coding DNA: TGTGCCACCACCCAAGGGTTAATGGAGACCCAGTACTTC. Protein sequence: CATTQGLMETQYF. This chain uses TRBV19 with TRBJ2-5, with no clear D. Germline values: CDR1 LNHDA, CDR2 SQIVND (reference sequence). The V gene lost 10 bases and the J gene lost 5 bases, with 17 bases spanning the gap. This CDR3 comprises 13 residues.

Comments on this clone: Compared with germline, one end of the junction differs, possibly owing to a read error. The rearrangement uses TRBV7-7 and TRBJ2-7, with D unresolved. From germline, CDR1 is SSHAT and CDR2 FNYEAQ (reference sequence). The CDR3 has 14 residues. The CDR3 bases are TGTGCTAGCAGCCCGGACCACTACGCCTACGAGCAGTACTTC. Translated, it gives CASSPDHYAYEQYF.

The rearrangement uses TRBV11-2 and TRBJ2-3; D is perhaps TRBD2 (7 bases). The germline CDR1 and CDR2 sequences are SGHAT and FQNNGV. V was cut by 5 bases and J by 4 bases, with 16 bases left in between. There are 15 residues in the CDR3. The CDR3 loop is CASSPVGAGADTQYF. CDR3 bases: TGTGCCAGCAGCCCCGTGGGGGCGGGAGCAGATACGCAGTATTTT.

A word on this clone: Likely a read error: the CDR3 ends without its conserved phenylalanine or tryptophan. No DNA is shown, since the ends of the CDR3 on it are uncertain; the CDR3 is the one TCRdb lists. J is TRBJ2-3 and V is TRBV12-3 or TRBV12-4; the D segment call TRBD2 is taken from the table without a DNA check. The CDR3 is 13 residues long, ends included. The chain's CDR3 is CASSPGGVAPMRI.

The genes are TRBV19 and TRBJ2-7, with 7 positions matching TRBD1. CDR1 is LNHDA and CDR2 is SQIVND in the germline V gene (reference sequence). This CDR3 is built from 13 residues. Trimming removed 5 bases from V and 3 bases from J; junction bases left unmatched: 4. CDR3 amino acids: CASSLTGDYEQYF. The CDR3, as DNA: TGTGCCAGTAGTCTAACAGGGGACTACGAGCAGTACTTC.

The gene calls are TRBV2 and TRBJ1-4; TRBD1 might be the D (5 bases). CDR3 length: 12 residues. The V gene's germline CDR1 is SNHLY and CDR2 FYNNEI. V was pared by 7 bases and J by 6 bases, with 9 bases between. The DNA of the CDR3 is TGTGCCAGCAACAGGCGGGATGAAAAACTGTTTTTT. It codes for CASNRRDEKLFF.

In its sample, this clone was seen once. This chain joins TRBV5-6 and TRBJ2-7; 8 nucleotides agree with TRBD1. J gave up 2 bases and V 4 bases, and 11 bases lay outside the gene matches. The CDR3 is 16 amino acids. CDR1 SGHDT and CDR2 YYEEEE come from the germline V gene. The CDR3 loop is CASSGSGTGVPYEQYF. In nucleotides, the CDR3 is TGTGCCAGCAGCGGATCCGGGACAGGAGTTCCCTACGAGCAGTACTTC.

This chain links TRBV5-8 with TRBJ1-6; D remains unclear. V gave up 6 bases and J gave up 10 bases, with 17 bases separating them. This CDR3 region has 14 residues. Looked up from germline, CDR1 is SGHTS and CDR2 is YDEGEE. CDR3 protein: CASIGRRRWSPLHF. CDR3 DNA: TGTGCCAGCATAGGCCGCCGTAGGTGGTCACCCCTCCACTTT.

This clone was detected only once. This CDR3 is CASSPGLQQFF. DNA for the CDR3: TGTGCCAGCAGCCCGGGACTCCAGCAGTTCTTC. The chain links TRBV12-3 or TRBV12-4 to TRBJ2-1, with D possibly matching TRBD2 (6 bases). CDR3 length: 11 residues. Trimming cost V 6 bases and J 11 bases, with 11 bases left between them.

The chain recombines TRBV18 with TRBJ2-7; D not certain. This CDR3 region has 12 residues. Germline CDR1 and CDR2: KGHSH and LQKENI. V lost 4 bases and J 6 bases, leaving 10 bases between the germline ends. The CDR3 DNA reads as TGTGCCAGCTCACGCAATCTCGGCGAGCAGTACTTC. This translates into CASSRNLGEQYF.

V and J are TRBV6-1 and TRBJ2-5; D possibly corresponds to TRBD2 (5 bases). This CDR3 contains 15 residues. CDR1 is MNHNS, CDR2 SASEGT, per germline. Trimming removed 0 bases from V and 1 base from J, with 9 bases in between. CDR3 in amino acids: CASSEAPAVQETQYF. CDR3 DNA sequence: TGTGCCAGCAGTGAAGCGCCAGCGGTCCAAGAGACCCAGTACTTC.

In this sample, this clone turned up once. The chain employs TRBV19 and TRBJ1-2; the match to TRBD1 covers 8 bases. The CDR3 runs 15 residues. The germline CDR1 and CDR2 sequences are LNHDA and SQIVND (reference sequence). J gave up 4 bases and V 7 bases, and 11 bases lay outside the gene matches. CDR3 sequence (DNA): TGTGCCAGTAATCCCTCGGGACAGGTCGCCTATGGCTACACCTTC. Protein sequence: CASNPSGQVAYGYTF.

The V gene is TRBV29-1, the J gene TRBJ2-1; TRBD1 matches 8 bases. V shed 8 bases, J shed 8 bases, and the junction held 8 bases outside the gene matches. Germline V gene lookup returns CDR1 SQVTM and CDR2 ANQGSEA. The CDR3 sequence is 12 residues long. The CDR3 spells CSTGQGAYEQFF. CDR3 DNA sequence: TGCAGCACAGGCCAGGGGGCTTATGAGCAGTTCTTC.

The chain carries TRBV20-1 and TRBJ2-1; 11 nucleotides align to TRBD2. V lost 3 bases, J lost 9 bases, and 7 bases stayed unmatched. The CDR3 spans 14 residues. Per the germline V gene, CDR1 is DFQATT and CDR2 is SNEGSKA (reference sequence). CDR3: CSASVIAGGPEQFF. The CDR3 nucleotides are TGCAGTGCTAGTGTGATAGCGGGAGGGCCTGAGCAGTTCTTC.

The rearrangement uses TRBV10-3 and TRBJ1-1, with D perhaps matching TRBD1 (6 bases). Germline V gene lookup returns CDR1 ENHRY and CDR2 SYGVKD. The V gene lost 8 bases and the J gene lost 6 bases, with 10 bases spanning the gap. CDR3 size: 11 residues. In nucleotides, the CDR3 is TGTGCCATCCGGGGGGCCGCTGAAGCTTTCTTT. It specifies CAIRGAAEAFF.

The rearrangement joins TRBV2 to TRBJ2-1; D gene unclear. The CDR3 is 13 amino acids. Germline loops: CDR1 SNHLY, CDR2 FYNNEI. Trimming took 3 bases from V and 1 from J, leaving 4 bases between them. The CDR3 nucleotides are TGTGCCAGCAGTGACAGTTCCTACAATGAGCAGTTCTTC. Translated: CASSDSSYNEQFF. Looking up the rest from reference TRBV2 and TRBJ2-1 gives the full variable domain: EPEVTQTPSHQVTQMGQEVILRCVPISNHLYFYWYRQILGQKVEFLVSFYNNEISEKSEIFDDQFSVERPDGSNFTLKIRSTKLEDSAMYFCASSDSSYNEQFFGPGTRLTVL.

The rearrangement joins TRBV19 to TRBJ2-5; D is uncertain. V gave up 5 bases and J gave up 1 base, with 8 bases separating them. Germline CDR1 and CDR2: LNHDA and SQIVND (reference sequence). The CDR3 runs to 13 residues. The CDR3 sequence is CASSLTPQETQYF. The CDR3, as DNA: TGTGCCAGTAGTTTGACACCCCAAGAGACCCAGTACTTC.

The CDR3 DNA sequence: TGTGCCAGCAGCCCAGGTTTAAGGACTAGCGTTCGTACCGGGGAGCTGTTTTTT. Translation gives CASSPGLRTSVRTGELFF. This chain joins TRBV13 and TRBJ2-2; 9 bases map to TRBD2. Looked up from germline, CDR1 is PRHDT and CDR2 is FYEKMQ (reference sequence). The CDR3 runs to 18 residues. Trimming took 5 bases from V and 5 from J; bases not matched to a gene: 15.

J is TRBJ2-3 and V is TRBV10-3; 8 nucleotides line up with TRBD2. The V segment lost 3 bases and the J segment 3 bases; nucleotides outside the gene matches: 11. CDR3 length equals 17 residues. The germline gives CDR1 ENHRY, CDR2 SYGVKD. CDR3 nucleotides: TGTGCCATCAGTGACTCAGTTCGGGGGGGCGGAACAGATACGCAGTATTTT. Protein: CAISDSVRGGGTDTQYF.

CDR3 region: CASSGGGRRSTEAFF. The CDR3 nucleotides read TGTGCCAGTAGTGGGGGGGGCAGGAGGAGCACTGAAGCTTTCTTT. The rearrangement links TRBV19 to TRBJ1-1; TRBD1 is a possible D gene (6 bases). The CDR3 runs to 15 residues. In germline, CDR1 is LNHDA, CDR2 SQIVND (reference sequence). The V and J ends lost 5 bases and 4 bases respectively, with 17 bases between them.

The chain has TRBV2 and TRBJ2-1, with D unclear. CDR1 and CDR2 from the germline V gene are SNHLY and FYNNEI. Trimming pared 4 bases from V and 6 bases from J, leaving 16 bases between. CDR3 length equals 15 residues. The CDR3 sequence: CASSARTLTLNEQFF. The CDR3, as DNA: TGTGCCAGCAGTGCCCGGACCCTTACTCTCAATGAGCAGTTCTTC.